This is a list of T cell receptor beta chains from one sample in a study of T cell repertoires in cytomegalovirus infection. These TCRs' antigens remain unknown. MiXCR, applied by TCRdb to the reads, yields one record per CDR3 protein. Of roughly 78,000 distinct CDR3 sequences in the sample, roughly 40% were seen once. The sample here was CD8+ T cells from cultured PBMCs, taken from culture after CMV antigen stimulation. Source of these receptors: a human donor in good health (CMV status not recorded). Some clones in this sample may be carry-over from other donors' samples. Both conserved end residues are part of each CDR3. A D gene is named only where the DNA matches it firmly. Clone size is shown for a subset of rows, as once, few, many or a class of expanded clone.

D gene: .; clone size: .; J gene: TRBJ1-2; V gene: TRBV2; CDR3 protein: CASSDWAAEDLYGYTF; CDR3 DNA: TGTGCCAGCAGTGATTGGGCAGCCGAGGATCTCTATGGCTACACCTTC
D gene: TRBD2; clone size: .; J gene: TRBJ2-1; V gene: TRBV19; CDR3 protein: CASTPSGGAYNEQFF; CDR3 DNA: TGTGCCAGTACTCCAAGCGGGGGGGCGTACAATGAGCAGTTCTTC
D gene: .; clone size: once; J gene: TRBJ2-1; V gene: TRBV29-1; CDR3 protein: CSVKPGPNEQFF; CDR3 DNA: TGCAGCGTCAAACCGGGGCCCAATGAGCAGTTCTTC
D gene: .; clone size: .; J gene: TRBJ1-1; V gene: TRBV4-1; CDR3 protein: CASSQAPGTEAFF; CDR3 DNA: TGCGCCAGCAGCCAGGCTCCGGGGACTGAAGCTTTCTTT
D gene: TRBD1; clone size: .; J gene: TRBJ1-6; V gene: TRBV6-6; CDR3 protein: CASSYGEQGAGAPLHF; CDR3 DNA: TGTGCCAGCAGTTACGGGGAACAGGGGGCTGGGGCACCCCTCCACTTT
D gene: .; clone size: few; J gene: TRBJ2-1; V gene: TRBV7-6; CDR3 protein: CASSSGGTYNEQFF; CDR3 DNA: TGTGCCAGCAGCTCTGGCGGCACTTACAATGAGCAGTTCTTC
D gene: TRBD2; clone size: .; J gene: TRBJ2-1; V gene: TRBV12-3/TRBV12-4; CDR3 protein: CASSRPYSGESYNEQFF; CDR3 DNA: TGTGCCAGCAGTCGCCCGTATAGCGGGGAGAGTTACAATGAGCAGTTCTTC
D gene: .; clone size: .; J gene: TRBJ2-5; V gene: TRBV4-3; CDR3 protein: CASSQGGGAQETQYF; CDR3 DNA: TGCGCCAGCAGCCAAGGGGGGGGGGCCCAAGAGACCCAGTACTTC
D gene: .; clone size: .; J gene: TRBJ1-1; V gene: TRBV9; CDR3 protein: CASSVGGHGEAFF; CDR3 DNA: TGTGCCAGCAGCGTAGGGGGTCATGGTGAAGCTTTCTTT
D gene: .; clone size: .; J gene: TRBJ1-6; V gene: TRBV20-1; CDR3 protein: CSASRTESSYNSPLHF; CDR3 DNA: TGCAGTGCTAGTAGGACGGAGAGCTCCTATAATTCACCCCTCCACTTT
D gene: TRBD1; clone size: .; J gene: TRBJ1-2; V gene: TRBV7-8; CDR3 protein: CASSLEFTTGTAQGYTF; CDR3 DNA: TGTGCCAGCAGCTTAGAGTTTACAACCGGGACAGCCCAGGGCTACACCTTC
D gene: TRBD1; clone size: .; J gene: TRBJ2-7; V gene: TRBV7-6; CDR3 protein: CASSLDREATYEQYF; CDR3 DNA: TGTGCCAGCAGCTTGGACAGGGAGGCGACCTACGAGCAGTACTTC
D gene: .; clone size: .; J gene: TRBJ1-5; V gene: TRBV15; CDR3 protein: CATSRVPESKYSNQPQHF; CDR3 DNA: TGTGCCACCAGCAGAGTCCCAGAAAGTAAATATAGCAATCAGCCCCAGCATTTT
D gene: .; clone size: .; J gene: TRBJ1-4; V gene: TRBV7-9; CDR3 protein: CASSPIGNLNEKLFF; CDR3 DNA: TGTGCCAGCAGCCCCATCGGCAATTTAAATGAAAAACTGTTTTTT
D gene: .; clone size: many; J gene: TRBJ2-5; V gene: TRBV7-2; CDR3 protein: CASSLNPWDIQETQYF; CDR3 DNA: TGTGCCAGCAGCTTAAACCCCTGGGACATTCAAGAGACCCAGTACTTC
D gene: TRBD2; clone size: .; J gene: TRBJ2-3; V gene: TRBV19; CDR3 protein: CASSIRVAGEPRTDTQYF; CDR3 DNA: TGTGCCAGTAGTATTCGCGTAGCGGGGGAGCCGCGCACAGATACGCAGTATTTT
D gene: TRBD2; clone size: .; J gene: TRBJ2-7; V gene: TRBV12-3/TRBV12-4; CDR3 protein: CASSQSPGLGSYEQYF; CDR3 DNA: TGTGCCAGCAGTCAGTCCCCGGGACTAGGGTCCTACGAGCAGTACTTC
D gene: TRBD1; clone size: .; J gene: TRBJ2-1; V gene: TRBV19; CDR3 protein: CASSIGGGAQYEQFF; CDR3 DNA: TGTGCCAGTAGTATAGGAGGGGGCGCTCAATATGAGCAGTTCTTC
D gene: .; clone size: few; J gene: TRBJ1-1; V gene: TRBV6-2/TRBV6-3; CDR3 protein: CAGAPGRENTEAFF; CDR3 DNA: TGTGCCGGAGCACCGGGGAGGGAGAACACTGAAGCTTTCTTT
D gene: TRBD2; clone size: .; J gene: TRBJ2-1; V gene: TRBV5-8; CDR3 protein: CASRKLAGEPRIEQFF; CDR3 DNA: TGTGCCAGCAGAAAACTAGCGGGGGAGCCAAGGATTGAGCAGTTCTTC
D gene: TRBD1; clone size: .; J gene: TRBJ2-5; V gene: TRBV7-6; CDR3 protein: CASSLGQGDQETQYF; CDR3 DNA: TGTGCCAGCAGCTTGGGACAGGGAGACCAAGAGACCCAGTACTTC
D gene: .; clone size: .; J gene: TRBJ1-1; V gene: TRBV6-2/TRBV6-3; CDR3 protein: CASSYEVQGMNTEAFF; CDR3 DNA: TGTGCCAGCAGTTACGAAGTCCAGGGGATGAACACTGAAGCTTTCTTT
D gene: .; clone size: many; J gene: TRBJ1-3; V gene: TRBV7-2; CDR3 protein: CASTFFVGSGNTIYF; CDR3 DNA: TGTGCCAGCACCTTTTTCGTCGGCTCTGGAAACACCATATATTTT
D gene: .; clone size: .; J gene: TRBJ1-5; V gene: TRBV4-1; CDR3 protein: CASSPNRELGQPQHF; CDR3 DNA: TGCGCCAGCAGCCCGAACAGGGAGTTAGGGCAGCCCCAGCATTTT
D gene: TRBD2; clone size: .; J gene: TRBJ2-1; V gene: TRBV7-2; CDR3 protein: CASSLGLANEQFF; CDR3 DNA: TGTGCCAGCAGCTTAGGACTAGCTAATGAGCAGTTCTTC
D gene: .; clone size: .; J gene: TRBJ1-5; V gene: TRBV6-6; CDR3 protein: CASSYSPANQPQHF; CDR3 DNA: TGTGCCAGCAGTTACTCCCCTGCCAATCAGCCCCAGCATTTT
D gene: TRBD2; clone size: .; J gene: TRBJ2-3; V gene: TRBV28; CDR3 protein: CASSIAGANTDTQYF; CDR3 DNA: TGTGCCAGCAGTATAGCGGGGGCGAACACAGATACGCAGTATTTT
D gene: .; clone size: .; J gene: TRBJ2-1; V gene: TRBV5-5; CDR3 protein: CASSLAGDPTNEQFF; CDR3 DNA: TGTGCCAGCAGCTTGGCCGGAGACCCCACCAATGAGCAGTTCTTC
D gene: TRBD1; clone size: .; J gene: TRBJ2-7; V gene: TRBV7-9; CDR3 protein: CASSPRDRGDEQYF; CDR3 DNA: TGTGCCAGCAGCCCCCGGGACAGGGGAGACGAGCAGTACTTC
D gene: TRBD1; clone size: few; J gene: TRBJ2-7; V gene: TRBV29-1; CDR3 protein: CSVTIRGPYEQYF; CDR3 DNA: TGCAGCGTAACGATCAGGGGGCCATACGAGCAGTACTTC
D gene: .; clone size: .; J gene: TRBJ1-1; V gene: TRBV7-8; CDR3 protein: CASSYIGEEAFF; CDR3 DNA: TGTGCCAGCAGCTACATAGGAGAAGAAGCTTTCTTT
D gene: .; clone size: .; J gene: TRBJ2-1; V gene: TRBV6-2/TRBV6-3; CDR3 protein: CATYRGVWNEQFF; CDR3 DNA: TGTGCCACGTACCGGGGTGTCTGGAATGAGCAGTTCTTC
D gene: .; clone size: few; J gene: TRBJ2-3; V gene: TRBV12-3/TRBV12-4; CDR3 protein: CASSFISDTQYF; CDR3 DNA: TGTGCCAGCAGTTTTATATCAGATACGCAGTATTTT
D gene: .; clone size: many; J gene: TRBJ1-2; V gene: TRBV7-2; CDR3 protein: CASSLAGGGYTF; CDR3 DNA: TGTGCCAGCAGCTTAGCTGGGGGCGGCTACACCTTC
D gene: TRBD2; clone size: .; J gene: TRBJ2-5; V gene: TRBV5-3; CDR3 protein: CASSFGLGWSETQYF; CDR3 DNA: TGTGCCAGCAGCTTTGGACTAGGGTGGTCCGAGACCCAGTACTTC
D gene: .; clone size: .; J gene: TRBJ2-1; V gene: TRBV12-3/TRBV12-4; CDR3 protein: CASTHYNEQFF; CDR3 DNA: TGTGCCAGCACCCACTACAATGAGCAGTTCTTC
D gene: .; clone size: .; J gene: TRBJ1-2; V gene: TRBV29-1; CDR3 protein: CSVESVNGYTF; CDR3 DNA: TGCAGCGTTGAATCGGTAAATGGCTACACCTTC
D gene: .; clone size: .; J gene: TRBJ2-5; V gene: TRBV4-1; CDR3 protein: CASSQGFKSQGTLETQYF; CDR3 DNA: TGCGCCAGCAGCCAAGGCTTTAAGTCCCAGGGGACCCTAGAGACCCAGTACTTC
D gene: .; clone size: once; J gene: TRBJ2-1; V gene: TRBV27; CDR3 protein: CASSLRNEQFF; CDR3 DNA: TGTGCCAGCAGTCTACGCAATGAGCAGTTCTTC
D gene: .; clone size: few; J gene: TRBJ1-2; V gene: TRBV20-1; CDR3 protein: CSARSGDYGYTF; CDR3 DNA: TGCAGTGCTAGATCAGGGGACTATGGCTACACCTTC
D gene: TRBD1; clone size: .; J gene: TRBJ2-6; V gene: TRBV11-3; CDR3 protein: CASSPRQGASGANVLTF; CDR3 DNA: TGTGCCAGCAGCCCACGACAGGGGGCATCTGGGGCCAACGTCCTGACTTTC
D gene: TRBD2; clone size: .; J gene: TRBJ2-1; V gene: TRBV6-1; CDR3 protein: CASTSGGYNEQFF; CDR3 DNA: TGTGCCAGCACTAGCGGGGGATACAATGAGCAGTTCTTC
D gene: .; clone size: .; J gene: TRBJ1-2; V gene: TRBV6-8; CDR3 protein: CASSLGIGDAKFF; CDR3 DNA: TGTGCCAGCAGTTTGGGGATTGGGGACGCAAAGTTCTTC
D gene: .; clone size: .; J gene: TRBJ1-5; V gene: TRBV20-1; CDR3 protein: CSAVPAGGSNQPQHF; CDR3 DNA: TGCAGTGCCGTCCCCGCAGGTGGTAGCAATCAGCCCCAGCATTTT
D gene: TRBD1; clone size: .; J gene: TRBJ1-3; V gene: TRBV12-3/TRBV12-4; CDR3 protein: CASSSGGGAAGNTIYF; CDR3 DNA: TGTGCCAGCAGTTCAGGGGGGGGGGCCGCTGGAAACACCATATATTTT
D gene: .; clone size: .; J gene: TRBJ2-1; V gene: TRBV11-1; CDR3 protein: CASSLVPGSYNEQFF; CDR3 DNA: TGTGCCAGCAGCTTAGTTCCGGGATCCTACAATGAGCAGTTCTTC
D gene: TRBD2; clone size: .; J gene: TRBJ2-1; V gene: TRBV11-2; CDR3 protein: CASSQLAGDNEQFF; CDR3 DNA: TGTGCCAGCAGCCAACTAGCGGGGGACAATGAGCAGTTCTTC
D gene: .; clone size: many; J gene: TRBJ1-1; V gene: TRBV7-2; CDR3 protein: CASSLEGVGQNTEAFF; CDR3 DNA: TGTGCCAGCAGCTTAGAAGGGGTGGGACAGAACACTGAAGCTTTCTTT
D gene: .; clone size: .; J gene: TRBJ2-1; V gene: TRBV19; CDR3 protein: CASSFRETSSLLDNEQFF; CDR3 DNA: TGTGCCAGTAGTTTTAGGGAGACCTCCTCCCTTTTAGACAATGAGCAGTTCTTC
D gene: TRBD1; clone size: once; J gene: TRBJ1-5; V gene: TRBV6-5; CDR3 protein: CASSYGTGSNQPQHF; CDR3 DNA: TGTGCCAGCAGTTACGGGACAGGCAGCAATCAGCCCCAGCATTTT